The 13 T cell receptor beta chains below were found in one sample sequenced in a study of CXCR3-negative and CXCR3-positive naive CD8 T cells (dated by TCRdb to about 2019). No antigen has been identified for these receptors. Study-level results and caveats: TRB CDR3s from CXCR3-positive naive cells showed higher hydrophobicity (lower Kidera factor 4), lower energy, and higher strength and volume indices than CXCR3-negative naive cells.

TCRdb shows the sequencer as NextSeq 550. The Human TCR Profiling Kit (MiLaboratory) was used to prepare UMI-labeled 5' RACE TRB cDNA libraries. After TCRdb reprocessed the reads, each CDR3 protein sequence was kept as one row, without DNA. The table for this sample records some 120,000 distinct CDR3 sequences. In total, the top ten clones hold around 0.62% of the sample. The sequenced material came from naive CXCR3+ CD8+ T cells from blood. The sample's cell subset or site label, in plain terms: CD45RO-CCR7+CD27+CD95- naive CD8+ T cells expressing CXCR3 (TNR3+). These receptors all come from a human donor in good health. Some clones in this sample may be carry-over from other donors' samples.

The V gene is TRBV28, the J gene TRBJ2-7; TCRdb gives TRBD1 as the D gene, but with no DNA this cannot be confirmed. This CDR3 has 15 amino acids. Germline CDR1 is MDHEN and CDR2 is SYDVKM. The CDR3 sequence: CASSLWRTGQNEQYF.

The chain combines TRBV29-1 with TRBJ2-7; the TRBD2 assignment by TCRdb is unverifiable without DNA. The CDR3 is 14 amino acids. Germline-derived CDR1 and CDR2 are SQVTM and ANQGSEA. The CDR3 sequence: CSVDGTAGSYEQYF.

This chain links TRBV27 with TRBJ2-2; the D call of TRBD1 rests on TCRdb alone, since no DNA is present to check it. The CDR3 length is 16 residues. Germline V gives CDR1 MNHEY, CDR2 SMNVEV (reference sequence). CDR3 sequence reads: CASTPMRGRRTGELFF.

The chain combines TRBV30 with TRBJ1-3. Germline V gives CDR1 GTSNPN, CDR2 SVGIG (reference sequence). The CDR3 extends over 14 amino acids. CDR3 protein: CAWNDGNSGNTIYF.

V and J are TRBV11-2 and TRBJ2-7. CDR1 and CDR2 from the germline V gene are SGHAT and FQNNGV. CDR3 size: 11 residues. The CDR3 region is CASSLLDEQYF.

The chain carries TRBV7-9 and TRBJ2-1; TCRdb's D call, TRBD1, is unchecked because there is no DNA. Germline V gene sequence: CDR1 SEHNR, CDR2 FQNEAQ (reference sequence). The CDR3 is 15 residues long. The CDR3 here is CASSLVGAEYNEQFF.

The V gene is TRBV29-1, the J gene TRBJ2-5. Germline V gene sequence: CDR1 SQVTM, CDR2 ANQGSEA. This CDR3 is built from 12 residues. The CDR3 loop reads CSVETEQETQYF.

The rearrangement joins TRBV11-2 to TRBJ2-1; TCRdb names TRBD1, which stays unverified in the absence of DNA. The CDR3 contains 15 residues. Looked up from germline, CDR1 is SGHAT and CDR2 is FQNNGV. Here the CDR3 reads CASSLEGQGDNEQFF.

CDR3 sequence: CASSLRTSGRIYNEQFF. The J gene is TRBJ2-1, the V gene TRBV12-3 or TRBV12-4; TCRdb designates TRBD2, a call that cannot be tested without DNA. The CDR3 runs to 17 residues.

The chain uses TRBV5-6 and TRBJ1-1; TCRdb returns TRBD1, unconfirmable since there is no DNA. Per the germline V gene, CDR1 is SGHDT and CDR2 is YYEEEE. This CDR3 has 16 amino acids. CDR3 sequence: CASSLGVTPLDTEAFF.

V usage is TRBV9 and J usage is TRBJ2-7. The V gene's germline CDR1 is SGDLS and CDR2 YYNGEE. The CDR3 length is 14 residues. CDR3 region: CASSVVGDAGEQYF.

The gene calls are TRBV7-9 and TRBJ2-5; TCRdb's D gene call, TRBD1, goes unchecked for lack of DNA. This CDR3 has 12 amino acids. Germline-derived CDR1 and CDR2 are SEHNR and FQNEAQ (reference sequence). CDR3 protein: CASRTGQETQYF.

The CDR3 protein is CAWSVEVRLNEKLFF. This rearrangement joins TRBV30 to TRBJ1-4. Germline CDR1 and CDR2: GTSNPN and SVGIG (reference sequence). The CDR3 has 15 amino acids.